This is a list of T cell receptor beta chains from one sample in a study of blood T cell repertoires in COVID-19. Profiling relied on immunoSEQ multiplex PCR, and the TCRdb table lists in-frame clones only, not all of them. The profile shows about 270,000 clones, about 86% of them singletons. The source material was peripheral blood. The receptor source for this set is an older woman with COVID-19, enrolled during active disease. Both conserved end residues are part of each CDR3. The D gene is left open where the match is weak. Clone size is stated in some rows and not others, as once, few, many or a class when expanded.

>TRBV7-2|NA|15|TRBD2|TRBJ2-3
CASSFQTSGADTQYF
TGTGCCAGCAGCTTTCAGACTAGCGGGGCTGATACGCAGTATTTT
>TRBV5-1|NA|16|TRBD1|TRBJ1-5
CASSLSGTGGRQPQHF
TGCGCCAGCAGCTTGTCAGGGACAGGGGGCCGACAGCCCCAGCATTTT
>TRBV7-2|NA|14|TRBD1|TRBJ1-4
CASSFRGFNEKLFF
TGTGCCAGCAGCTTCAGGGGGTTTAATGAAAAACTGTTTTTT
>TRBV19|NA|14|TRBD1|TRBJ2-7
CASSPLGQGYEQYF
TGTGCCAGTAGCCCCCTAGGACAGGGGTACGAGCAGTACTTC
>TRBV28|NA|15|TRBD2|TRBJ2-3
CASSFLAGGTDTQYF
TGTGCCAGCAGTTTTTTAGCGGGGGGTACAGATACGCAGTATTTT
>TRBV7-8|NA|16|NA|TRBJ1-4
CASSSSGSSNLEKLFF
TGTGCCAGCAGCTCCTCCGGGTCTTCGAATCTTGAAAAACTGTTTTTT
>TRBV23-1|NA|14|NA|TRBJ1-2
CASSRQCTNYGYTF
TGCGCCAGCAGTCGACAGTGTACTAACTATGGCTACACCTTC
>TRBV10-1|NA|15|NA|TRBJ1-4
CASSESRTAVEKLFF
TGCGCCAGCAGTGAGTCGAGGACAGCGGTGGAAAAACTGTTTTTT
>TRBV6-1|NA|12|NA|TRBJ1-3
CASSEIGQRPNF
TGTGCCAGCAGTGAAATAGGGCAGCGGCCCAATTTT
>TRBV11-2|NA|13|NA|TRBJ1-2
CASSPGLGYGYTF
TGTGCCAGCAGCCCAGGGTTGGGCTATGGCTACACCTTC
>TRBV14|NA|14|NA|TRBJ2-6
CASRESAGANVLTF
TGTGCCAGCAGGGAGTCCGCTGGGGCCAACGTCCTGACTTTC
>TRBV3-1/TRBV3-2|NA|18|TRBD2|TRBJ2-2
CASSLGTSGARWGGELFF
TGTGCCAGCAGCCTGGGGACTAGCGGGGCGCGGTGGGGCGGGGAGCTGTTTTTT
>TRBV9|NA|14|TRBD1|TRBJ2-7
CASSVGQGDHEQYF
TGTGCCAGCAGCGTGGGACAGGGGGACCACGAGCAGTACTTC
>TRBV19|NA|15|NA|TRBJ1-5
CASSPLGDNYQPQHF
TGTGCCAGTAGCCCACTGGGGGACAATTATCAGCCCCAGCATTTT
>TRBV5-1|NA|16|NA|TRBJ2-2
CASSLGAGRNTGELFF
TGCGCCAGCAGCTTAGGAGCGGGTAGGAACACCGGGGAGCTGTTTTTT
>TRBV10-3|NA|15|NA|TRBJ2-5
CAISEERPQTRTQYF
TGTGCCATCAGTGAGGAGCGGCCCCAGACTAGGACCCAGTACTTC
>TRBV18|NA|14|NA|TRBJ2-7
CASSPEAGNYEQYF
TGTGCCAGCTCACCAGAGGCAGGGAACTACGAGCAGTACTTC
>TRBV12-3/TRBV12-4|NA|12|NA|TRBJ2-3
CASRQGTDTQYF
TGTGCCAGCAGACAGGGAACAGATACGCAGTATTTT
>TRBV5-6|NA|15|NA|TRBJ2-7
CASSLVSPGLDEQYF
TGTGCCAGCAGCTTGGTCTCCCCGGGGTTAGACGAGCAGTACTTC
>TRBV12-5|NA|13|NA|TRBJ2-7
CASGSGNSYEQYF
TGTGCTAGTGGATCAGGGAACTCCTACGAGCAGTACTTC
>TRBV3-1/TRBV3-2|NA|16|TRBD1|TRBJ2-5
CASSLFGQGQEETQYF
TGTGCCAGCAGCTTATTCGGACAGGGACAAGAAGAGACCCAGTACTTC
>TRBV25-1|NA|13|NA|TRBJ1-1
CASMGHLNTEAFF
TGTGCCAGCATGGGACACCTGAACACTGAAGCTTTCTTT
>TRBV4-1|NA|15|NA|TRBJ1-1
CASSHSTRGYTEAFF
TGCGCCAGCAGCCATTCGACCAGAGGTTACACTGAAGCTTTCTTT
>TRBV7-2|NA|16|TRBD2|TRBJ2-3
CASSSGLAGGADTQYF
TGTGCCAGCAGCTCCGGACTAGCGGGGGGGGCAGATACGCAGTATTTT
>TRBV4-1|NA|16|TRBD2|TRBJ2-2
CASSQYLAGFTGELFF
TGCGCCAGCAGCCAGTACCTAGCGGGATTTACCGGGGAGCTGTTTTTT
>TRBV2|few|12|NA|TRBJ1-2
CASSDPGYGYTF
TGTGCCAGCAGTGATCCGGGCTATGGCTACACCTTC
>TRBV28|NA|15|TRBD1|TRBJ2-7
CASSLPGGGTPEQYF
TGTGCCAGCAGTTTACCAGGGGGTGGAACGCCGGAGCAGTACTTC
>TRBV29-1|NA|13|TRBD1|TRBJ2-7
CSVVWDRGREQYF
TGCAGCGTTGTGTGGGACAGGGGGCGCGAGCAGTACTTC